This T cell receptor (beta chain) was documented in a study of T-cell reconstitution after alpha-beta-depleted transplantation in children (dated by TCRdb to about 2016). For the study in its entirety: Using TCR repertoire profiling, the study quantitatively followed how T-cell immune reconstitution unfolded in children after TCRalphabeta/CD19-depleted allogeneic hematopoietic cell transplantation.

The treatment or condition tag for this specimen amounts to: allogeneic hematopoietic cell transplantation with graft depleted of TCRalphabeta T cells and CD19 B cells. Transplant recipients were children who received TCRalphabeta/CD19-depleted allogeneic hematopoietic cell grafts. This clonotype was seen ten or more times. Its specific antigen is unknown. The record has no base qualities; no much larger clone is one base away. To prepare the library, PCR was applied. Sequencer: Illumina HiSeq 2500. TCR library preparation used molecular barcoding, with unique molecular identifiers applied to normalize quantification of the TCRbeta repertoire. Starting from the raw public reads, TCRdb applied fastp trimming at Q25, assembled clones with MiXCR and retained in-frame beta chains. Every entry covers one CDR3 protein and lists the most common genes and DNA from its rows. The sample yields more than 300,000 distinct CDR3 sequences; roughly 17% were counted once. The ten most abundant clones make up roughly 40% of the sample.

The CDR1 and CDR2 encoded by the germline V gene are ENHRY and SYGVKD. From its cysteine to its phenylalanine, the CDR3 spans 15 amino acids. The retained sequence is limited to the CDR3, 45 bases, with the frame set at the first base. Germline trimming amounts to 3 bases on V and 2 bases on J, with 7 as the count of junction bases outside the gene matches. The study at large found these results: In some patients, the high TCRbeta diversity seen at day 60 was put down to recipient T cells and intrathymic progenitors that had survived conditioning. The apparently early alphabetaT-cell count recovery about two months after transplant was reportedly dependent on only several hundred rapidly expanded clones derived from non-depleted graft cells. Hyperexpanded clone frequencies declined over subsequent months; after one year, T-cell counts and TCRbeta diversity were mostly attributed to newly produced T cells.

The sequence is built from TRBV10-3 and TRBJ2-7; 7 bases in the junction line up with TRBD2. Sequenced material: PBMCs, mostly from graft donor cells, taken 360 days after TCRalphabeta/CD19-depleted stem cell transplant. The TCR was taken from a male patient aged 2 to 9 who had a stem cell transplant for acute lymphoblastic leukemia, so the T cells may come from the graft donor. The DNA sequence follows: TGTGCCATCAGTGATGTGGGGGGGACTACCTACGAGCAGTACTTC. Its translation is CAISDVGGTTYEQYF.